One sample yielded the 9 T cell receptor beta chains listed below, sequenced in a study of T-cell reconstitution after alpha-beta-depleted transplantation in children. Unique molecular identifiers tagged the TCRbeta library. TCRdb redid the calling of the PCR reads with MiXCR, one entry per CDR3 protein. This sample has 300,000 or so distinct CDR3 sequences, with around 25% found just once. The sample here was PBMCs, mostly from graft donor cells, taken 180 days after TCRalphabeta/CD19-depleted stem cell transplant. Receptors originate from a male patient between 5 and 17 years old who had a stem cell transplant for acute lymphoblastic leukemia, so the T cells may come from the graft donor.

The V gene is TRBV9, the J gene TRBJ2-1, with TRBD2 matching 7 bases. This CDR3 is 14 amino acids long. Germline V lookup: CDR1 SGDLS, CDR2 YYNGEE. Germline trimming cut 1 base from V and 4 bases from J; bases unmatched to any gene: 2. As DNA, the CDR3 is TGTGCCAGCAGCGTACTAGCGGCGTACAATGAGCAGTTCTTC. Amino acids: CASSVLAAYNEQFF.

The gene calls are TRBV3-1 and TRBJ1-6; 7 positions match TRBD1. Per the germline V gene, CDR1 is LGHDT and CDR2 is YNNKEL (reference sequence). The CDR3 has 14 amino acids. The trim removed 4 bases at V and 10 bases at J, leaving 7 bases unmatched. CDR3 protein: CASSPWTGDSPLHF. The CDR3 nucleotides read TGTGCCAGCAGCCCTTGGACAGGAGACTCACCCCTCCACTTT.

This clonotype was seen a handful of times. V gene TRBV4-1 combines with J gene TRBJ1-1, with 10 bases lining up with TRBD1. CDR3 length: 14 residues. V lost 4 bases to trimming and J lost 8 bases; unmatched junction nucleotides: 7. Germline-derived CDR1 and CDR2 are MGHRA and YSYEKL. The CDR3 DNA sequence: TGCGCCAGCAGCCTCCGGGACAGGGGCTGGGAAGCTTTCTTT. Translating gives CASSLRDRGWEAFF.

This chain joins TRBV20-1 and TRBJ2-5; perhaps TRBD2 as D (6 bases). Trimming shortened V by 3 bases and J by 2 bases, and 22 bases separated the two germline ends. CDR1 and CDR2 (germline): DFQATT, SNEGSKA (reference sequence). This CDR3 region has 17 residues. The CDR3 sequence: CSASPTARAAGQETQYF. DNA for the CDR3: TGCAGTGCTAGCCCAACTGCCCGCGCGGCGGGACAAGAGACCCAGTACTTC.

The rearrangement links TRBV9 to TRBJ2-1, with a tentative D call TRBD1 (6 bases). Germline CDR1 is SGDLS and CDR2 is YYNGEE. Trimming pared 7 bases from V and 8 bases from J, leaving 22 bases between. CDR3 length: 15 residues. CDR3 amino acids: CASASGTREGHEQFF. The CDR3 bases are TGTGCCAGCGCCTCCGGGACAAGAGAGGGCCATGAGCAGTTCTTC.

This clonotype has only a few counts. DNA for the CDR3: TGTGCCAGCAGCTTGTTTCAGGCTCTTCCTGAAGCTTTCTTT. This codes for CASSLFQALPEAFF. The gene calls are TRBV5-6 and TRBJ1-1; no definite D call. The CDR3 contains 14 residues. Trimming left V 1 base short and J 6 bases short, with 13 bases between. The V gene's germline CDR1 is SGHDT and CDR2 YYEEEE.

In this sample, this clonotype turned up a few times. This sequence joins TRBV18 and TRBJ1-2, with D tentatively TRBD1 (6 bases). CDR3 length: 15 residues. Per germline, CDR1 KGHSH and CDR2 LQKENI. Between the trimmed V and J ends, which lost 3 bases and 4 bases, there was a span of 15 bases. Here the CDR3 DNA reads TGTGCCAGCTCACCTAGGACAGTACAGGGCTATGGCTACACCTTC. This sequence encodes CASSPRTVQGYGYTF.

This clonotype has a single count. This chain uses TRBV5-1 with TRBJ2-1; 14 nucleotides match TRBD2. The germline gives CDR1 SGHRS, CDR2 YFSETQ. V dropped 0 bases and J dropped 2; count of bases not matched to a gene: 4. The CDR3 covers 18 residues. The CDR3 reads CASSLVGLAGGPYNEQFF. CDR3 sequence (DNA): TGCGCCAGCAGCTTGGTAGGACTAGCGGGAGGACCCTACAATGAGCAGTTCTTC.

The CDR3 DNA is TGCGCCAGCAGCTCGGCCGACCTTAATTCACCCCTCCACTTT. Residues: CASSSADLNSPLHF. This chain connects TRBV5-1 to TRBJ1-6; D unclear. Deletions cut 3 bases from V and 6 bases from J, with 10 bases between. Per germline, CDR1 SGHRS and CDR2 YFSETQ. This CDR3 comprises 14 residues.